The 9 T cell receptor beta chains presented below share a single source sample, sequenced in a study of cytomegalovirus exposure and HLA in healthy donors. 13 Jbeta primers and 60 Vbeta primers were used for the PCR. Sequencing used immunoSEQ multiplex PCR; TCRdb keeps in-frame clones, though not all of them. The table records more than 150,000 clones, 80% to 85% of them present only once. Sample: PBMCs. These receptors came from a woman between 18 and 30 years old in good health and CMV-seropositive.

This chain uses TRBV7-6 with TRBJ2-3; D is undetermined. The CDR3 contains 12 residues. Germline V gene lookup returns CDR1 SGHVS and CDR2 FNYEAQ. V lost 5 bases and J lost 6, with 9 bases in between. The CDR3 sequence: CASSPRVDTQYF. The CDR3 DNA follows: TGTGCCAGCAGCCCTCGAGTCGATACGCAGTATTTT.

The V gene is TRBV19, the J gene TRBJ1-2, with D unclear. The germline CDR1 and CDR2 sequences are LNHDA and SQIVND (reference sequence). With 4 bases removed from V and 8 bases from J, the gap between germline ends came to 14 bases. The CDR3 contains 13 residues. DNA of the CDR3: TGTGCCAGTAGTACCGCGATTAATTACGGCTACACCTTC. As protein: CASSTAINYGYTF.

The V gene is TRBV11-2, the J gene TRBJ2-2; 11 bases align to TRBD2. The J segment lost 7 bases and the V segment lost 4 bases, leaving 14 bases of the junction unmatched. Germline values: CDR1 SGHAT, CDR2 FQNNGV. This CDR3 is built from 18 residues. CDR3 loop: CASSSSSLAGGRGGELFF. The CDR3 DNA follows: TGTGCCAGCAGCTCCTCGTCCCTAGCGGGGGGTCGGGGCGGGGAGCTGTTTTTT.

This clone was observed a single time. The rearrangement links TRBV19 to TRBJ1-2, with 7 bases that match TRBD1. The V segment lost 7 bases and the J segment 4 bases; nucleotides outside the gene matches: 15. The CDR3 extends over 16 amino acids. CDR1 and CDR2 from the germline V gene are LNHDA and SQIVND (reference sequence). The CDR3 region is CASTPHAEGAGYGYTF. CDR3 coding DNA: TGTGCCAGTACCCCCCACGCGGAGGGGGCGGGCTATGGCTACACCTTC.

This chain joins TRBV11-2 and TRBJ1-2; a weak D match, TRBD1 (6 bases). Deletions cut 1 base from V and 6 bases from J, with 15 bases between. CDR1 is SGHAT, CDR2 FQNNGV, per germline. CDR3 length equals 15 residues. For the CDR3, the DNA is TGTGCCAGCAGCTTAGGGGGGGGCGCGGTTGATGGCTACACCTTC. Translated: CASSLGGGAVDGYTF.

The rearrangement uses TRBV5-1 and TRBJ2-5; 10 bases agree with TRBD1. The CDR3 is made up of 15 amino acids. The germline V gene encodes CDR1 SGHRS and CDR2 YFSETQ. With 4 bases clipped from V and 4 bases from J, the junction kept 7 bases outside the gene matches. DNA of the CDR3: TGCGCCAGCAGCCGCGTCCGGGACAGGGGAGAGACCCAGTACTTC. Translation: CASSRVRDRGETQYF.

This chain links TRBV5-1 with TRBJ1-1; 7 bases map to TRBD1. This CDR3 region has 15 residues. Per the germline V gene, CDR1 is SGHRS and CDR2 is YFSETQ. Trimming at V came to 4 bases and at J to 0 bases, leaving 6 bases not matched to a gene. CDR3 nucleotides: TGCGCCAGCAGCAAGTGGACAGGTATGAACACTGAAGCTTTCTTT. Residues: CASSKWTGMNTEAFF.

This CDR3 is CASSEVTGGGGTDTQYF. In DNA form, the CDR3 reads TGTGCCAGCAGTGAAGTTACTGGGGGAGGGGGCACAGATACGCAGTATTTT. The rearrangement joins TRBV6-1 to TRBJ2-3; 7 bases align to TRBD2. Trimming removed 1 base from V and 1 base from J; junction bases left unmatched: 8. The germline V gene has CDR1 MNHNS and CDR2 SASEGT. The CDR3 extends over 17 amino acids.

This clone was picked up one time. This chain uses TRBV7-9 with TRBJ1-1; D is unresolved. The CDR3 sequence is 12 residues long. Trimming took 2 bases from V and 4 from J, leaving 5 bases between them. The V gene's germline CDR1 is SEHNR and CDR2 FQNEAQ (reference sequence). This chain's CDR3 is CASSLSITEAFF. The CDR3 region has the DNA TGTGCCAGCAGCTTAAGCATCACTGAAGCTTTCTTT. The variable domain in full, completed from reference TRBV7-9 and TRBJ1-1, reads DTGVSQNPRHKITKRGQNVTFRCDPISEHNRLYWYRQTLGQGPEFLTYFQNEAQLEKSRLLSDRFSAERPKGSFSTLEIQRTEQGDSAMYLCASSLSITEAFFGQGTRLTVV.